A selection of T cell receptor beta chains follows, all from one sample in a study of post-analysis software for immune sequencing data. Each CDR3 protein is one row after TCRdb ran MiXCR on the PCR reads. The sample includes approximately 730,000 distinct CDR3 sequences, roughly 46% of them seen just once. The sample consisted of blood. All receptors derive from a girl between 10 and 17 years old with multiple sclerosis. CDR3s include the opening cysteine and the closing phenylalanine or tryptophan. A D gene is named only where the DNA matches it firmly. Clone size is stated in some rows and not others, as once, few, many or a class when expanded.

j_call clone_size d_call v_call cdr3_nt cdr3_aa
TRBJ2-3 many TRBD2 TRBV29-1 TGCAGCGTTAGGGTAGCGGGTTCTTTCGCAGATACGCAGTATTTT CSVRVAGSFADTQYF
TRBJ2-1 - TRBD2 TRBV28 TGTGCCAGCAGTACTAGCGCCTTCTCCTACAATGAGCAGTTCTTC CASSTSAFSYNEQFF
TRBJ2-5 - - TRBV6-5 TGTGCCAGCAGCTACTCCGACCAGCCGGGGAGGGAGACCCAGTACTTC CASSYSDQPGRETQYF
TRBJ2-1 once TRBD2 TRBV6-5 TGTGCCAGCAGTTCACTAGCGGGAGGGCCTGTGTACAATGAGCAGTTCTTC CASSSLAGGPVYNEQFF
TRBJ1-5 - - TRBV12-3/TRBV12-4 TGTGCCAGCACGCGGGGGAGCCCCAATCAGCCCCAGCATTTT CASTRGSPNQPQHF
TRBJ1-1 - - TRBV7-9 TGTACCAGCAGCTCGCAGGGTGAGACCCCAGCTTTCTTT CTSSSQGETPAFF
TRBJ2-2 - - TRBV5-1 TGCGCCAGCAGATTGGAGGGCTGGAACACCGGGGAGCTGTTTTTT CASRLEGWNTGELFF
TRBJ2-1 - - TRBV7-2 TGTGCCAGCAGCTTAGCGGTCGCCCCGGGGGACAATGAGCAGTTCTTC CASSLAVAPGDNEQFF
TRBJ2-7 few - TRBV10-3 TGTGCCATCAGTGAGTCTTACCAGGGCGTTGAGCAGTACTTC CAISESYQGVEQYF
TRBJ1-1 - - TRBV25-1 TGTGCCAGCAGTAACACCAGGGGCCCAGCTTTCTTT CASSNTRGPAFF
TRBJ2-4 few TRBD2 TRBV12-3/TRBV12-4 TGTGCCAGCAGGGGGGGACTAGCGGTCCCAGGGGACATTCAGTACTTC CASRGGLAVPGDIQYF
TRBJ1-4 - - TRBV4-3 TGCGCCAGCAGCCTCGACGCGTTGGATGAAAAACTGTTTTTT CASSLDALDEKLFF
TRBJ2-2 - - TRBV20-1 TGCAGTGCTATCGTACAGTCGAACACCGGGGAGCTGTTTTTT CSAIVQSNTGELFF
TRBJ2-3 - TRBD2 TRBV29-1 TGCAGCGTTGCCGCCGGGGGGACGGAGTGGGGACCTAGCACAGATACGCAGTATTTT CSVAAGGTEWGPSTDTQYF
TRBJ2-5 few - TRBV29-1 TGCAGCGTTCGAAAGGAGATCGGGACCCAGTACTTC CSVRKEIGTQYF
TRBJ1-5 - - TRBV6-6 TGTGCCAGCAGTTACGACGGTATTCAGCCCCAGCATTTT CASSYDGIQPQHF
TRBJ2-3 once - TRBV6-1 TGTGCCAGCAGGGCACACTCCACAGATACGCAGTATTTT CASRAHSTDTQYF
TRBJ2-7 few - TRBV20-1 TGCAGTGCCCGTGGCCTAGGGCGCTACGAGCAGTACTTC CSARGLGRYEQYF
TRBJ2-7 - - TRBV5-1 TGCGCCAGCAGCTTTCTTGACGAGCAGTACTTC CASSFLDEQYF
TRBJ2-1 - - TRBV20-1 TGCAGGGCTATAGTGGGAGTCAATGAGCAGTTCTTC CRAIVGVNEQFF
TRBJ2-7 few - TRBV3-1 TGTGCCAGCAGCGCGAGGTGGAACGAGCAGTACTTC CASSARWNEQYF
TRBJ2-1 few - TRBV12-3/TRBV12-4 TGTGCCAGCAGTTTCGAGAGTCGGGTTGTCTACAATGAGCAGTTCTTC CASSFESRVVYNEQFF
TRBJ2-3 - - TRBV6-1 TGTGCCACCCTGACAGCTAGCTTGATCACAGATACGCAGTATTTT CATLTASLITDTQYF
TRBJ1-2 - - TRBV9 TGTGCCAGCAGCGTAGCGATCGGCTATGGCTACACCTTC CASSVAIGYGYTF
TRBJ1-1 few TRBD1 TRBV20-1 TGCAGTGCCGAACAGGGGCCGAACACTGAAGCTTTCTTT CSAEQGPNTEAFF
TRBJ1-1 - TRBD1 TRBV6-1 TGTGCCAGCAGTGGATGGACAGGGGCTAACACTGAAGCTTTCTTT CASSGWTGANTEAFF
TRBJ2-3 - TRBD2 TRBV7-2 TGTGCCAGCAGCCGGGCTAGCGGTGCAGCAGATACGCAGTATTTT CASSRASGAADTQYF
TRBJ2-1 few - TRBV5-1 TGCGCCAGCAGCCCGGCGGGGCGTTGGCAGTTCTTC CASSPAGRWQFF
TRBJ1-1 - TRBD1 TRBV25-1 TGTGCCAGCAGTGAATCCGACAGGGATCACACTGAAGCTTTCTTT CASSESDRDHTEAFF
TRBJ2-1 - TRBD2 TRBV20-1 TGCAGTGCTAGCATAGCGGGAGGAATCGATGAGCAGTTCTTC CSASIAGGIDEQFF
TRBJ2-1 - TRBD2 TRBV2 TGTGCCAGCAGTGGTCCCTCTAGCGGGGGCTCCTACAATGAGCAGTTCTTC CASSGPSSGGSYNEQFF
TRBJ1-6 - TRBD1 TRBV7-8 TGTGCCAGCAGCTTAGGTGGGACAGCTTATAATTCACCCCTCCACTTT CASSLGGTAYNSPLHF
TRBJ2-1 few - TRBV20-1 TGCAGTGCTAAGGCCGAGACCTACAATGAGCAGTTCTTC CSAKAETYNEQFF
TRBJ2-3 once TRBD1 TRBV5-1 TGCGCCAGCAGCCCCCGGGACAGGGTGAGAGATACGCAGTATTTT CASSPRDRVRDTQYF
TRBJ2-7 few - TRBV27 TGTGCCAGCAGTTTAAGAGGTAGCACCGAGCAGTACTTC CASSLRGSTEQYF
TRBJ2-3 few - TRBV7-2 TGTGCCAGCCGGCCCCGGGACACCCCTAGCACAGATACGCAGTATTTT CASRPRDTPSTDTQYF
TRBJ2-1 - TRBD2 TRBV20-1 TGCAGTGCTACCTCAGCGGGGAGCTCCTACAATGAGCAGTTCTTC CSATSAGSSYNEQFF
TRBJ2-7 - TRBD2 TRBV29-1 TGCAGCGTTGAAGATGTCGGCAGACTAGCGGGAGACTACGAGCAGTACTTC CSVEDVGRLAGDYEQYF
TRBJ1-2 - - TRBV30 TGTGCCTGGAGTGTACTCGGGGTATATGGCTACACCTTC CAWSVLGVYGYTF
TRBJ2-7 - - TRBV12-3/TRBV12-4 TGTGCCAGCACCCAAAAAGGGGGTTCCTACGAGCAGTACTTC CASTQKGGSYEQYF
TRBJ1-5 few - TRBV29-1 TGCAGCGTTGGAAATAGCAATCAGCCCCAGCATTTT CSVGNSNQPQHF
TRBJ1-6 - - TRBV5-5 TGTGCCAGCAGTCAGACCGGGACCCAGAGCGGCCACTTT CASSQTGTQSGHF
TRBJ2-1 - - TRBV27 TGTGCCAGCAGTTTATATTGGGGTCGGGAGCAGTTCTTC CASSLYWGREQFF
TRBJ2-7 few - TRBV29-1 TGCAGCGTTTCTTTATCAAGGTCCTACGAGCAGTACTTC CSVSLSRSYEQYF
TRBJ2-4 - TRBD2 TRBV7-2 TGTGCCAGCAGCTATAGCGGGAGGGCAGGAGAGCAGTACTTC CASSYSGRAGEQYF
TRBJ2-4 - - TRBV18 TGTGCCAGCTCACCACCAGACCGTCCCCAGGGCATTCGGTACTTC CASSPPDRPQGIRYF
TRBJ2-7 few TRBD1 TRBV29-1 TGCAGCGTTGTACAGGGGACCGACGAGCAGTACTTC CSVVQGTDEQYF
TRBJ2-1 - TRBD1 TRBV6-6 TGTGCCAGCAGGTCAGGGGGCGCTGAGCAGTTCTTC CASRSGGAEQFF
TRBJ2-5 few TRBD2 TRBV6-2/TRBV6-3 TGTGCCAGCACCCACGCTTCGGGGGGAGTCTTTGCGCAGTACTTC CASTHASGGVFAQYF
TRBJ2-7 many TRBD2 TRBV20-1 TGCAGTGCTCCCGGGACTAGCGGCGGTTACGAGCAGTACTTC CSAPGTSGGYEQYF
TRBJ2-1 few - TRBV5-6 TGTGCCAGCAGCTTGGATGACCCAGGGACTGAGCAGTTCTTC CASSLDDPGTEQFF
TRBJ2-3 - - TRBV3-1 TGTGCCAGCAGCCATAGTAGTGGCTCTAATACGCAGTATTTT CASSHSSGSNTQYF
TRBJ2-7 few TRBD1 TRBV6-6 TGTGCCAGCAGTTACCTTGGTCGGAGGACAGGGTCCGACGAGCAGTACTTC CASSYLGRRTGSDEQYF
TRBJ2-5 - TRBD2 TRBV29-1 TGCAGCGTTGAGGGGGGGTGCGGGACCCAGTACTTC CSVEGGCGTQYF
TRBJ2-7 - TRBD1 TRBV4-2 TGTGCCAGCAGCCAAGAGGGACAGGGGTTGGTACAGTACTTC CASSQEGQGLVQYF
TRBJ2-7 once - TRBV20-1 TGCAGTGCCCCCGCTGGGACTTTGGGCTACGAGCAGTACTTC CSAPAGTLGYEQYF
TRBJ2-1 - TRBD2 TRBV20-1 TGCAGTGCTTGGACTAGCGGGACCAGATCCAGCAATGAGCAGTTCTTC CSAWTSGTRSSNEQFF
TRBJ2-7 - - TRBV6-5 TGTGCCAGCAGTTACGCGGACAGACTCTACGAGCAGTACTTC CASSYADRLYEQYF
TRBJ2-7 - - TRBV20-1 TGCAGTGCTAGAGATGGGCAGATTCCCTACGAGCAGTACTTC CSARDGQIPYEQYF